This T cell receptor beta chain was found in a study of shared clonotypes between healthy human individuals. Study results and limitations: On the whole, naive subsets had larger estimated richness than memory subsets had.

Germline assignment: CDR1 SGDLS and CDR2 YYNGEE. CDR3 length: 13 residues. V lost 4 bases, J lost 9 bases, and 8 bases stayed unmatched. CD45RO-negative, CCR7-selected cells formed the naive CD8 fraction, which excluded terminally differentiated effector memory CD45RA+ cells. This clone was seen only once. The antigen is unknown. Assay execution proceeded at the deep level. The assay was immunoSEQ multiplex PCR, and TCRdb's table has in-frame clones only and misses some. The repertoire includes some 2.1 million clones, less than 95% of them detected once, and about 1.1% sits in the top ten. The chain recombines TRBV9 with TRBJ2-3; 7 positions agree with TRBD1. This TCR came from a man aged 18 to 30 in good health. The source material was naive CD8+ T cells sorted from blood. The CDR3 spells CASSPDDRDTQYF. The CDR3 bases are TGTGCCAGCAGCCCCGACGACAGGGACACGCAGTATTTT. Looking up the rest from reference TRBV9 and TRBJ2-3 gives the full variable domain: DSGVTQTPKHLITATGQRVTLRCSPRSGDLSVYWYQQSLDQGLQFLIQYYNGEERAKGNILERFSAQQFPDLHSELNLSSLELGDSALYFCASSPDDRDTQYFGPGTRLTVL.